This TCR beta chain came from a study of blood T cell repertoires in COVID-19. Whole-study context: COVID-19 samples, acute and convalescent, were from the United States, Italy and Spain. PBMCs, B-cell-depleted T cells, or T cells provided the cDNA or gDNA that made up the material.

The V gene's germline CDR1 is SGHVS and CDR2 FQNEAQ. This CDR3 has 15 amino acids. V was trimmed by 5 bases and J by 2 bases, leaving 15 bases between them. Authors' methods: Nucleated cell number was recorded as an estimate derived from reference gene primer amplification. Some clones are missing from TCRdb's copy, which holds only in-frame ones; the method was immunoSEQ multiplex PCR. From that table come the V and J calls and clone size; the DNA was used to work out D and trimming. The profile shows 65,000 or so clones, about 81% of them singletons. Sequencing used peripheral blood. The sequence came from a man older than 75 with acute or convalescent COVID-19. The chain recombines TRBV7-8 with TRBJ1-2; D is perhaps TRBD1 (5 bases). The CDR3 DNA sequence: TGTGCCAGCAGCCGCGGGAGGCAGGGCAACTATGGCTACACCTTC. The encoded protein is CASSRGRQGNYGYTF.